This TCR beta chain emerged from a study of cytomegalovirus exposure and HLA in healthy donors (dated by TCRdb to about 2017). Study-wide context: An earlier analysis of about 560 of the donors reported 250 to 300 Gb of sequence data and 100 million to 120 million unique TCR beta sequences obtained from 180 million or so T cells. An early release that covered fewer than 750 HLA-typed donors contained approximately 300 gigabases of sequencing data and around 85 million unique TCR sequences. The study was designed to test whether signatures of past pathogen exposure could be identified by cataloging public T cell receptors. A later analysis re-analyzed previously published TCR beta repertoires from about 600 donors and added high-resolution HLA genotyping to study TCR occurrence patterns. Class I and class II HLA loci were covered by the typing at four-digit resolution. High-throughput TCR immunosequencing, statistical association of individual TCRs with disease status, and machine learning were combined to predict cytomegalovirus infection status. Five DR-DQ haplotypes were handled as single units for association and clustering, since linkage in the cohort was strong. Among some 410 genotyped donors of the cohort, an average of around 250,000 unique TCR beta nucleotide sequences was sequenced per donor, of which about 19% were non-productive. The number of donors typed differed by locus, with roughly 620-640 for A, B, C, DRB1 and DQB1, roughly 520 for DQA1, 600 to 610 for DPA1, and some 440 for DPB1. In an earlier analysis of a few hundred of the donors, high-throughput TCR beta sequencing was used to judge whether each TCR beta V gene segment behaved as functional or pseudogenic. In addition to the first cohort of 666 subjects, a separate validation cohort of approximately 130 different subjects was used. Among the approximately 400 genotyped donors, approximately 81% belonged to the genetic ancestry cluster associated with self-reported Caucasian donors. Every discovery cohort repertoire had been produced on one sequencing platform. Genome-wide SNP genotypes for about three fifths of the roughly 700 donors were used in a later genetic analysis, which treated that subset as a discovery cohort. Donor age, sex, ethnicity and CMV serostatus were collected together with the repertoire data. Using immunosequencing, the study profiled T cell repertoires from about 620 subjects and related those repertoires to cytomegalovirus serostatus. Rather than drawing on any new phenotypic data, the later analysis identified candidate immune exposures from TCR beta sequences and the way those sequences occurred across donors. Summary of the overall study and its limitations: According to a later analysis, TCR association rates differed among HLA loci, with DRB1 alleles showing the most associated TCRs and HLA-C alleles showing the fewest. Most CMV-associated TCR beta chains appeared to be HLA-restricted in a later analysis, and the HLA associations seemed to be driven largely by CMV exposure. Approximately 16 rarely observed V segments, including chromosome 9 orphons, were excluded from the earlier analysis of a few hundred of the donors because counts were too low. Because HLA typing was missing for some donors at each locus, association tests included only the typed subset. An earlier analysis of some 560 of the donors showed that most TCR beta V segments appeared in productive rearrangements either about 90% or about 30% of the time, which broadly matched IMGT annotations. In a later genetic analysis, a missense DCLRE1C variant was associated with V-gene and J-gene trimming of TCR beta chains, and the association was replicated in an independent cohort. Specific HLA alleles were associated with 15,000 to 20,000 TCR beta sequences at a false discovery rate of 0.05 in a later analysis. The classifier was reported to diagnose cytomegalovirus status with high specificity and sensitivity in both the original cohort and the validation cohort. The study listed 164 TCR beta chains as associated with cytomegalovirus. According to the authors, the approach could potentially be generalized to other disease states and immunological phenotypes. Only TCR beta chains were sequenced in this cohort, and the absence of alpha or paired-chain data limited detectable features. The 87-base-pair reads could not distinguish some IMGT-functional V segments, including TRBV6-2 and TRBV6-3, so those segments were excluded. When HLA alleles, especially DR and DQ, strongly co-occurred, TCR associations were difficult to assign to individual alleles. CMV serostatus was the only immune exposure information available for the cohort. Most TCR sequences were seen in very few donors, while some public TCRs were found in many individuals. A further reported finding was that TCR beta sequences accurately predicted the HLA-A and HLA-B alleles for most subjects in the first cohort. According to a later analysis, parvovirus B19, influenza, CMV and Epstein-Barr virus appeared linked to several top co-occurrence clusters. Linkage disequilibrium might explain the correlated functional status among segregating V segments, but an unknown experimental factor could not be excluded. In vitro tests confirmed that three of the cytomegalovirus-associated TCR beta chains recognize cytomegalovirus antigens. A group of highly shared sequence variants was considered likely to be a technical artifact of the sequencing pipeline. Compared with the approximately 670-donor mean, donors in an Asian-associated ancestry cluster had fewer N-insertions in productive TCRs, according to a later genetic analysis. The presence/absence analyses assumed that sequencing depth was roughly uniform across donors, and that assumption may not be true. In a later analysis, HLA-associated TCR beta chains showed more clonal expansion and lower generation probabilities than non-associated chains that were equally common.

As regards this clone: The antigen this receptor binds is unknown. The input lacks base qualities; no much larger clone sits a single base away.

The cohort consisted of 650 to 850 healthy bone marrow donors. All cohort members were sampled while nominally healthy, although unrecorded immune exposures were likely present. The donor tested CMV seronegative and was one of the 352 seronegative cohort members. A peripheral blood sample was collected from each donor, and TCR beta sequencing was performed on peripheral blood mononuclear cells. Genomic DNA was extracted from the blood cell samples with the Qiagen DNeasy Blood Extraction Kit. The library relied on the immunoSEQ multiplex PCR assay. The multiplex PCR relied on a mix of 60 forward primers for TCR Vbeta segments and 13 reverse primers for TCR Jbeta segments. The CDR3 region of rearranged TCR beta genes was amplified from genomic DNA by a multiplex PCR assay. On the Illumina HiSeq System, the amplified TCR beta libraries were sequenced as 87-base-pair reads. The original methods were these. A later analysis tallied roughly 80 million unique TCR beta chains across the 700 or so repertoires, and about 10 million of those chains were shared by two or more donors. A nearest-neighbor algorithm error-corrected the raw reads and collapsed the reads into unique sequences, merging closely related sequences to remove PCR and sequencing errors. To assign V, D and J gene segments, CDR3 sequences were aligned to IMGT reference sequences. For a sequence to be retained, at least a six-nucleotide match to both a V gene segment and a J gene segment was required. Rearrangements were called productive when the CDR3 lacked stop codons and stayed in frame with V and J; all others were non-productive. Following IMGT convention, CDR3 was defined as the stretch from the second conserved V-encoded cysteine up to the conserved J-encoded phenylalanine. The earlier analysis of some 580 of the donors excluded any sequence lacking an unambiguous match to a single V gene segment. In an earlier analysis of approximately 610 of the donors, V segments were called functional above 56.7% productive rearrangements and were called segregating when the between-donor standard deviation exceeded 5%. A statistical classification framework was built for diagnosing cytomegalovirus status from the catalog of TCR beta chain sequences. A later analysis assigned V and J genes by comparing TCR nucleotide sequences with IMGT/GENE-DB human TR gene sequences. A later analysis assigned CDR3 sequences and most-parsimonious VDJ recombination scenarios with the TCRdist pipeline. A later analysis defined each TCR beta chain by its CDR3 amino acid sequence plus V-gene family, and excluded reads lacking a unique V-gene family. A later analysis removed 592 highly shared, low-generation-probability nucleotide sequences to deal with suspected cross-contamination and a sequencing artifact. In a later analysis, a clonal expansion index was calculated for each public chain from normalized within-repertoire ranks of inferred template counts. In a later analysis, generation probabilities were computed with a VDJ recombination model fitted to out-of-frame rearrangements, and the resulting probabilities were checked against IGoR. A later analysis scored TCR-TCR, TCR-HLA and TCR-CMV co-occurrence with hypergeometric tests, applying a repertoire-size bias correction to TCR pairs. To estimate false discovery rates, a later analysis permuted the HLA or CMV assignments 20 times. In a later analysis, co-occurring TCRs were grouped using DBSCAN, and TCRdist sequence similarity was added for clustering within HLA-allele-positive subsets. For co-occurrence clustering, repertoires with fewer than 30,000 or more than 120,000 public chains were excluded, along with four to six repertoires with anomalous nucleotide sharing. Held by TCRdb, this immuneACCESS table contains in-frame sequences only and omits some clones. Under half of the omission traces to an unresolved V gene where checked; the cause of the rest is unknown. That table is the source of V, J and clone size, and D and trimming were worked out from the DNA. The sample data list more than 110,000 clones, and 79% of these were observed just once. The ten largest clones add up to just under 1% of the sample.

According to the germline V gene, CDR1 reads MNHEY and CDR2 reads SVGAGI. Trimmed from V: 6 bases; trimmed from J: 0 bases; junction bases lacking a gene match: 7. The CDR3 holds 15 amino acids from the cysteine to the phenylalanine. Just the 45-base CDR3 DNA is kept, in frame starting at base 1. Recombination joined TRBV6-5 with TRBJ1-2, and 7 junction bases match TRBD1. The sequenced sample consisted of PBMCs. The receptor was derived from a man aged 18 to 30 in good health and CMV-seronegative. The base sequence is TGTGCCAGCAGCCTAGGACAGGCGACTAACTATGGCTACACCTTC. Translated, it gives CASSLGQATNYGYTF.